What follows are 22 T cell receptor beta chains derived from one specimen sequenced in a study of cytomegalovirus exposure and HLA in healthy donors. Using immunoSEQ multiplex PCR, the repertoire was profiled, and TCRdb retains in-frame clones only, with some absent. The table shows approximately 220,000 clones, with 65% to 85% occurring only once. The specimen sequenced was PBMCs. Receptor source: a woman in her 30s in good health and CMV-seropositive.

The V call is TRBV27, the J call TRBJ2-4, with D unresolved. The CDR3 contains 13 residues. In germline, CDR1 is MNHEY, CDR2 SMNVEV (reference sequence). The V and J ends lost 2 bases and 9 bases respectively, with 11 bases between them. CDR3 in DNA: TGTGCCAGCAGTTTAGATCTCATGGGCATTCAGTACTTC. Encoded protein: CASSLDLMGIQYF.

Here the CDR3 DNA reads TGTGCCAGCAGGGAACTAGCGGGAAGGCCCTACAATGAGCAGTTCTTC. Translated: CASRELAGRPYNEQFF. The V and J genes are TRBV27 and TRBJ2-1; 10 bases agree with TRBD2. Germline V gene lookup returns CDR1 MNHEY and CDR2 SMNVEV (reference sequence). The CDR3 is made up of 16 amino acids. V lost 6 bases to trimming and J lost 2 bases; unmatched junction nucleotides: 7.

V usage is TRBV11-2 and J usage is TRBJ1-4; D not resolved. Between the trimmed V and J ends, which lost 1 base and 8 bases, there was a span of 8 bases. The CDR3 sequence is 13 residues long. The germline V gene encodes CDR1 SGHAT and CDR2 FQNNGV. The CDR3 nucleotides read TGTGCCAGCAGCTTAGGGGGAGTAGAAAAACTGTTTTTT. It translates to CASSLGGVEKLFF. The complete variable domain, with remaining parts taken from reference TRBV11-2 and TRBJ1-4, reads EAGVAQSPRYKIIEKRQSVAFWCNPISGHATLYWYQQILGQGPKLLIQFQNNGVVDDSQLPKDRFSAERLKGVDSTLKIQPAKLEDSAVYLCASSLGGVEKLFFGSGTQLSVL.

The chain uses TRBV14 and TRBJ1-1; no firm D call. CDR1 is SGHDN, CDR2 FVKESK, per germline. V lost 0 bases to trimming and J lost 4 bases, with 12 bases between them. CDR3 length: 15 residues. CDR3 residues: CASSQDREGLTEAFF. The CDR3 nucleotides are TGTGCCAGCAGCCAAGATCGGGAGGGCCTCACTGAAGCTTTCTTT.

Note on this clone: A much larger clone lies a single base off, so this may be a read error. The chain carries TRBV2 and TRBJ2-7; 13 bases are a match to TRBD2. Germline CDR1 is SNHLY and CDR2 is FYNNEI. The CDR3 has 14 residues. The V segment lost 5 bases and the J segment 3 bases; nucleotides outside the gene matches: 1. The CDR3 DNA sequence: TGTGCCAGCAGTCGGACTAGCGGGAGCTACGAGCAGTACTTC. Its protein is CASSRTSGSYEQYF. The full variable domain, in which reference TRBV2 and TRBJ2-7 provide the parts outside the CDR3, is EPEVTQTPSHQVTQMGQEVILRCVPISNHLYFYWYRQILGQKVEFLVSFYNNEISEKSEIFDDQFSVERPDGSNFTLKIRSTKLEDSAMYFCASSRTSGSYEQYFGPGTRLTVT.

This sequence joins TRBV5-1 and TRBJ2-6; TRBD1 matches at 7 bases. Germline lookup yields CDR1 SGHRS and CDR2 YFSETQ. V lost 0 bases to trimming and J lost 5 bases; unmatched junction nucleotides: 17. The CDR3 length is 20 residues. The chain's CDR3 is CASSLVRTGIAPPWANVLTF. The CDR3 DNA sequence: TGCGCCAGCAGCTTGGTCAGGACAGGAATCGCTCCACCCTGGGCCAACGTCCTGACTTTC.

V and J are TRBV9 and TRBJ1-2; no clear D gene. V was clipped by 4 bases and J by 5 bases, with 27 bases between them. CDR1 SGDLS and CDR2 YYNGEE come from the germline V gene. The CDR3 is 18 residues long. CDR3 coding DNA: TGTGCCAGCAGCTCAGGACGGGCCGGTACCGTCGCCCTTTATGGCTACACCTTC. Translating gives CASSSGRAGTVALYGYTF.

The chain couples TRBV5-1 to TRBJ2-1; 12 bases align to TRBD2. Germline trimming cut 1 base from V and 7 bases from J; bases unmatched to any gene: 3. Germline V gene sequence: CDR1 SGHRS, CDR2 YFSETQ. The CDR3 is 15 amino acids. CDR3 loop: CASSLWTSGANEQFF. The DNA for the CDR3 is TGCGCCAGCAGCTTGTGGACTAGCGGGGCGAATGAGCAGTTCTTC.

The gene calls are TRBV2 and TRBJ2-5, with D perhaps given as TRBD1 or TRBD2 (5 bases each). Trimming removed 8 bases at V and 0 bases at J, with 13 bases between. Per the germline V gene, CDR1 is SNHLY and CDR2 is FYNNEI. The CDR3 sequence is 14 residues long. CDR3 nucleotides: TGTGCCAGCCTTGAAGGGACGTACCAAGAGACCCAGTACTTC. Translating it yields CASLEGTYQETQYF.

This clone was seen just once. The chain uses TRBV6-5 and TRBJ1-1; 8 nucleotides align to TRBD1. V lost 2 bases and J lost 5; bases outside the gene matches: 4. CDR3 length equals 14 residues. Germline CDR1 is MNHEY and CDR2 is SVGAGI. The CDR3 sequence is CASSYAGGRTEAFF. For the CDR3, the DNA is TGTGCCAGCAGTTACGCAGGGGGCCGGACTGAAGCTTTCTTT.

The rearrangement joins TRBV27 to TRBJ2-6; D perhaps matches TRBD2 (5 bases). Looked up from germline, CDR1 is MNHEY and CDR2 is SMNVEV (reference sequence). Trimming shortened V by 5 bases and J by 1 base, and 9 bases separated the two germline ends. The CDR3 contains 15 residues. The CDR3 here is CASSRPGSGANVLTF. The CDR3 DNA reads as TGTGCCAGCAGTCGCCCGGGGTCTGGGGCCAACGTCCTGACTTTC.

About this clone: Compared with germline, one end of the junction differs, possibly owing to a read error. The chain couples TRBV10-1 to TRBJ2-7, with D uncertain. Germline CDR1 and CDR2: WNHNN and SYGVQD (reference sequence). The CDR3 totals 13 residues. The CDR3 loop is CATSAGVTYEQYF. DNA for the CDR3: TGCGCCACCAGTGCCGGAGTCACCTACGAGCAGTACTTC.

The V call is TRBV21-1, the J call TRBJ2-4. TRBV21-1 is labeled a pseudogene. This CDR3 has 15 amino acids. CDR3 sequence: CASSKDRGAENIQYF. The CDR3 DNA is TGTGCCAGCAGCAAAGACCGAGGGGCGGAAAACATTCAGTACTTC.

This chain connects TRBV4-2 to TRBJ2-3; no clear D. The CDR3 extends over 13 amino acids. Germline CDR1 and CDR2: LGHNA and YNFKEQ. The V end lost 0 bases, the J end lost 6 bases, and 7 bases lay between the germline ends. The CDR3 DNA reads as TGTGCCAGCAGCCAAGAACTGGGGGATACGCAGTATTTT. It encodes CASSQELGDTQYF.

This clone appeared a few times. This chain connects TRBV12-5 to TRBJ2-7; D is ambiguous. There are 11 residues in the CDR3. CDR1 and CDR2 (germline): LGHNT, FRNRAP. V was clipped by 6 bases and J by 3 bases, with 6 bases between them. This CDR3 reads CASGENYEQYF. The CDR3, as DNA: TGTGCTAGTGGGGAGAACTACGAGCAGTACTTC.

The V call is TRBV7-3, the J call TRBJ2-2; a possible D gene is TRBD2 (6 bases). The CDR3 consists of 14 residues. The V gene lost 5 bases and the J gene lost 6 bases, with 13 bases spanning the gap. Per germline, CDR1 SGHTA and CDR2 FQGTGA. The DNA of the CDR3 is TGTGCCAGCAGCATAGCTAGCGCAGCCGGGGAGCTGTTTTTT. Encoded protein: CASSIASAAGELFF.

The chain uses TRBV2 and TRBJ2-6, with 7 bases fitting TRBD1. With V trimmed by 6 bases and J by 4 bases, 6 bases remained unmatched. Germline-derived CDR1 and CDR2 are SNHLY and FYNNEI. The CDR3 has 15 residues. CDR3 nucleotide sequence: TGTGCCAGCAGAGACGACAGGGCCGGGGCCAACGTCCTGACTTTC. Protein sequence: CASRDDRAGANVLTF.

This clone has just one count. This sequence joins TRBV30 and TRBJ1-1, with D possibly matching TRBD1 (5 bases). With 8 bases removed from V and 1 base from J, the gap between germline ends came to 11 bases. The CDR3 has 12 amino acids. Germline CDR1 reads GTSNPN; CDR2 reads SVGIG (reference sequence). The CDR3 coding sequence is TGTGCCCGGCGAGGGGAGAACACTGAAGCTTTCTTT. This gives the protein CARRGENTEAFF.

V and J are TRBV28 and TRBJ2-2; D call uncertain. The CDR3 is 16 amino acids. CDR1 and CDR2 from the germline V gene are MDHEN and SYDVKM. V gave up 3 bases and J gave up 0 bases, with 11 bases separating them. The CDR3 region is CASSFIPDSNTGELFF. The CDR3 region has the DNA TGTGCCAGCAGTTTCATACCAGATTCGAACACCGGGGAGCTGTTTTTT.

This clone was found a few times. The gene calls are TRBV6-5 and TRBJ2-2; D remains ambiguous. The germline gives CDR1 MNHEY, CDR2 SVGAGI. The V end lost 6 bases, the J end lost 0 bases, and 11 bases lay between the germline ends. The CDR3 consists of 15 residues. The CDR3 reads CASSPPGPNTGELFF. The CDR3 coding sequence is TGTGCCAGCAGCCCACCTGGACCGAACACCGGGGAGCTGTTTTTT.

Here the CDR3 reads CASSLLAGVRNEQFF. CDR3 bases: TGTGCCAGCAGTCTGCTAGCGGGAGTGAGAAATGAGCAGTTCTTC. J is TRBJ2-1 and V is TRBV28; 10 bases fit TRBD2. This CDR3 comprises 15 residues. Germline assignment: CDR1 MDHEN and CDR2 SYDVKM. The ends lost 5 bases at V and 7 bases at J; junction bases unmatched: 8.

This chain connects TRBV25-1 to TRBJ2-4; no clear D gene. V was pared by 9 bases and J by 0 bases, with 21 bases between. CDR1 is MGHDK and CDR2 is SYGVNS in the germline V gene. The CDR3 sequence is 17 residues long. The CDR3 loop is CARHQLKMRLAKNIQYF. The DNA for the CDR3 is TGTGCCAGACACCAGTTAAAGATGAGACTAGCCAAAAACATTCAGTACTTC.